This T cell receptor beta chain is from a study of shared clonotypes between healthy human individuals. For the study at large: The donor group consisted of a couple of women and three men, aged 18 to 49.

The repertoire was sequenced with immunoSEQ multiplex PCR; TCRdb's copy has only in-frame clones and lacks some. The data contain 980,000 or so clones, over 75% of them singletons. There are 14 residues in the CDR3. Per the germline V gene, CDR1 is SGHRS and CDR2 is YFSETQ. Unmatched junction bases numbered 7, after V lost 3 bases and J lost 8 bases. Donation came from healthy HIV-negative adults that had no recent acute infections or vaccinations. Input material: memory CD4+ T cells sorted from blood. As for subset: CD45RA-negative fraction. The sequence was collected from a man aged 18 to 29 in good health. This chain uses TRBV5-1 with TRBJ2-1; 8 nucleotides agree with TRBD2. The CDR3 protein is CASSSGLERDEQFF. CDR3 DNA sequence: TGCGCCAGCAGCTCGGGACTAGAACGTGATGAGCAGTTCTTC.